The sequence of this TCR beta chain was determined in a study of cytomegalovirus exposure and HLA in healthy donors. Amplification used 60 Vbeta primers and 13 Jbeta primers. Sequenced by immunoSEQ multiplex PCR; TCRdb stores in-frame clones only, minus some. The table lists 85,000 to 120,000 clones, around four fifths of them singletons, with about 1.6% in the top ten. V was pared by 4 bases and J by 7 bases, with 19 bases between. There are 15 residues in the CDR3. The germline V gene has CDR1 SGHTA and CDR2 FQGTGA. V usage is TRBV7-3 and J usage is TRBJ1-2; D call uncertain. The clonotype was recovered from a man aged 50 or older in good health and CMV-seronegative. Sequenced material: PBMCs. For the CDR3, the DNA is TGTGCCAGCAGCTCCGGGTTGGTTGCCGGTAGTGGCTACACCTTC. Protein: CASSSGLVAGSGYTF.